The present T cell receptor (beta chain) was sequenced within a study of cytomegalovirus exposure and HLA in healthy donors (dated by TCRdb to the late 2010s). Study-wide context: According to an earlier analysis of several hundred of the donors, some 180 million T cells yielded some 110 million unique TCR beta sequences and 276 Gb of sequence data. The number of typed donors differed by locus: about 620-630 for A, B, C, DRB1 and DQB1; 500 to 550 for DQA1; around 610 for DPA1; and 400 to 480 for DPB1. Donor age, sex, ethnicity and CMV serostatus were compiled together with the repertoire data. In a later genetic analysis, genome-wide SNP genotypes for about 65% of the roughly 700 donors were used, and that subset was treated as a discovery cohort. Roughly 300 gigabases of sequencing data and 75 million to 85 million unique TCR sequences made up an early release that covered several hundred HLA-typed donors. Among some 410 genotyped donors of the cohort, an average of around 240,000 unique TCR beta nucleotide sequences was sequenced per donor, of which about 20% were non-productive. In the later analysis, no new phenotypic data were used to find candidate immune exposures; instead, reliance was placed on TCR beta sequences and their occurrence across donors. To predict cytomegalovirus infection status, the study brought together high-throughput TCR immunosequencing, statistical association of individual TCRs with disease status, and machine learning. The aim of the study was to test whether cataloging public T cell receptors could identify signatures of past pathogen exposure. Along with the 666-subject first cohort, a separate validation cohort of approximately 110 different subjects was used. A later analysis re-analyzed previously published TCR beta repertoires from 666 donors and added high-resolution HLA genotyping to study TCR occurrence patterns. Every discovery cohort repertoire had been produced on one sequencing platform. Five DR-DQ haplotypes were treated as single units for association and clustering because of strong linkage in the cohort. Using immunosequencing, the study profiled T cell repertoires from about 610 subjects and related those repertoires to cytomegalovirus serostatus. In an earlier analysis of 550 to 700 of the donors, high-throughput TCR beta sequencing was used to judge whether each TCR beta V gene segment behaved as functional or pseudogenic. Both class I and class II loci were covered by HLA typing, at four-digit resolution. Of the roughly 400 genotyped donors, less than 85% were placed in the genetic ancestry cluster associated with self-reported Caucasian donors.

The cohort consisted of 666 healthy bone marrow donors. Cohort members were all nominally healthy when sampled, although unrecorded immune exposures were likely present. The donor tested CMV seronegative and was one of the 352 seronegative cohort members. A peripheral blood sample was collected from each donor, and TCR beta sequencing was performed on peripheral blood mononuclear cells. Genomic DNA extraction from the blood cell samples was performed with the Qiagen DNeasy Blood Extraction Kit. The paper as a whole reports these results and caveats: A total of 150 or so TCR beta chains were listed by the study as associated with cytomegalovirus. A later genetic analysis associated a missense DCLRE1C variant with V-gene and J-gene trimming of TCR beta chains, and an independent cohort replicated the association. It was suggested by the authors that the approach could potentially be generalized to other disease states and immunological phenotypes. In a later analysis, several top co-occurrence clusters were reported to appear linked to parvovirus B19, influenza, CMV and Epstein-Barr virus. Strong co-occurrence of HLA alleles, especially DR and DQ, made assigning TCR associations to individual alleles difficult. Most TCR sequences were observed very rarely across donors, whereas some public TCRs were present in many individuals. A cluster of highly shared sequence variants was judged likely to represent a technical artifact of the sequencing pipeline. In this cohort, only TCR beta chains were sequenced, and detectable features were limited by the absence of alpha or paired-chain data. A later genetic analysis reported fewer N-insertions in productive TCRs among donors in an Asian-associated ancestry cluster than the roughly 640-donor mean. Linkage disequilibrium might explain the correlated functional status among segregating V segments, but an unknown experimental factor could not be ruled out. Because the 87-base-pair reads could not distinguish some IMGT-functional V segments, including TRBV6-2 and TRBV6-3, those segments were excluded. The classifier was reported to diagnose cytomegalovirus status with high specificity and sensitivity in both the original and validation cohorts. Because counts were too low, roughly 16 rarely observed V segments, including chromosome 9 orphons, were excluded from the earlier analysis of around 640 of the donors. A later analysis found that TCR association rates varied across HLA loci, with DRB1 alleles showing the most associated TCRs and HLA-C alleles the fewest. For the cohort, immune exposure information was limited to CMV serostatus. In an earlier analysis of fewer than 750 of the donors, most TCR beta V segments were observed in productive rearrangements about 90% or about 30% of the time, broadly matching IMGT annotations. Sequencing depth was assumed to be roughly uniform across donors in the presence/absence analyses, though that assumption may not hold. A later analysis found that most CMV-associated TCR beta chains appeared HLA-restricted, with HLA associations seemingly driven largely by CMV exposure. In a later analysis, HLA-associated TCR beta chains showed more clonal expansion and lower generation probabilities than non-associated chains that were equally common. At a false discovery rate of 0.05, a later analysis linked some 17,000 TCR beta sequences to specific HLA alleles. A further reported finding was that TCR beta sequences accurately predicted the HLA-A and HLA-B alleles for most subjects in the first cohort. In vitro tests confirmed that a few of the cytomegalovirus-associated TCR beta chains recognize cytomegalovirus antigens. Because some donors lacked HLA typing at each locus, the association tests relied only on the typed subset.

Library preparation employed the immunoSEQ multiplex PCR assay. For the multiplex PCR, a mixture combining 60 forward primers for TCR Vbeta segments and 13 reverse primers for TCR Jbeta segments was used. The CDR3 region of rearranged TCR beta genes was amplified from genomic DNA by a multiplex PCR assay. The amplified TCR beta libraries were sequenced on the Illumina HiSeq System as 87-base-pair reads. Under the source paper's analysis protocol: A later analysis counted some 74 million unique TCR beta chains across the 650 to 800 repertoires, and around 9.9 million of these chains were shared by at least two donors. Raw reads were error-corrected and collapsed into unique sequences with a nearest-neighbor algorithm that merged closely related sequences to remove PCR and sequencing errors. CDR3 sequences were aligned to IMGT reference sequences to assign V, D and J gene segments. For a sequence to be retained, at least a six-nucleotide match to both a V gene segment and a J gene segment was required. Rearrangements were classified as productive when the CDR3 lacked stop codons and remained in frame with V and J, and all other rearrangements were classified as non-productive. CDR3 was defined by IMGT convention, running from the second conserved V-encoded cysteine to the conserved J-encoded phenylalanine. The earlier analysis of some 540 of the donors excluded any sequence lacking an unambiguous match to a single V gene segment. In an earlier analysis of approximately 590 of the donors, a V segment was called functional when productive rearrangements were above 56.7%, and segregating when the standard deviation between donors exceeded 5%. A statistical classification framework was built to diagnose cytomegalovirus status from the catalog of TCR beta chain sequences. A later analysis assigned V and J genes by comparing TCR nucleotide sequences with IMGT/GENE-DB human TR gene sequences. A later analysis assigned CDR3 sequences and most-parsimonious VDJ recombination scenarios with the TCRdist pipeline. In a later analysis, each TCR beta chain was defined by its CDR3 amino acid sequence together with its V-gene family, and reads without a unique V-gene family were excluded. A later analysis removed 550 to 700 highly shared, low-generation-probability nucleotide sequences to deal with suspected cross-contamination and a sequencing artifact. In a later analysis, a clonal expansion index for each public chain was calculated from normalized within-repertoire ranks of inferred template counts. Generation probabilities in a later analysis came from a VDJ recombination model fitted to out-of-frame rearrangements, and those results were checked against IGoR. In a later analysis, TCR-TCR, TCR-HLA and TCR-CMV co-occurrence was scored with hypergeometric tests, and a repertoire-size bias correction was applied to TCR pairs. False discovery rates were estimated in a later analysis by permuting HLA or CMV assignments 20 times. A later analysis grouped co-occurring TCRs with DBSCAN, adding TCRdist sequence similarity when clustering within HLA-allele-positive subsets. Repertoires with fewer than 30,000 or more than 120,000 public chains were left out of co-occurrence clustering, as were about 5 repertoires with anomalous nucleotide sharing. TCRdb limited this immuneACCESS table to in-frame rearrangements with V and J called. A share of clones is missing; checked studies link under half to unresolved V genes, and the rest is unexplained. V and J calls and clone size are copied from that table; D and trimming were computed from the DNA. The sample's clone listing holds just over 150,000 clones. 2% to 2.5% of the sample is held by the ten biggest clonotypes.

A note on this clone: No cognate antigen has been identified for it.

V is cut by 7 bases and J by 0 bases, and the space between the germline ends is 12 bases. Taken from cysteine to phenylalanine, the CDR3 has 15 residues. Only the CDR3 region is kept as DNA, spanning 45 bases read in frame from base 1. The germline V gene supplies CDR1 MNHNS and CDR2 SASEGT. The sequencing input was PBMCs. The chain is encoded by TRBV6-1 joined to TRBJ1-4; the D segment cannot be called with confidence. This receptor was taken from a man aged 30-40 years in good health and CMV-seronegative. This receptor carries the CDR3 CASTKQSTTNEKLFF. The nucleotides read TGTGCCAGCACGAAACAGTCAACAACTAATGAAAAACTGTTTTTT.